These 14 T cell receptor beta chains were sequenced from one sample in a study of T cell repertoires in cytomegalovirus infection. TCRdb analysed the reads with MiXCR anew, one entry per CDR3 protein. Of around 100,000 distinct CDR3 sequences in the sample, roughly 40% were seen once. Antigens for these TCRs are unknown. The specimen was CD8+ T cells from cultured PBMCs, collected from culture after CMV antigen stimulation. The receptors stem from a human donor in good health (CMV status not recorded). Some clones in this sample may be carry-over from other donors' samples.

The rearrangement joins TRBV27 to TRBJ2-5; D gene unclear. V was cut by 1 base and J by 4 bases, with 10 bases left in between. The CDR3 consists of 14 residues. Germline V gene lookup returns CDR1 MNHEY and CDR2 SMNVEV (reference sequence). The CDR3 here is CASSLYNPTETQYF. For the CDR3, the DNA is TGTGCCAGCAGTTTATATAACCCCACAGAGACCCAGTACTTC.

The rearrangement joins TRBV29-1 to TRBJ2-3, with 7 bases that match TRBD2. Germline CDR1 is SQVTM and CDR2 is ANQGSEA. The CDR3 covers 14 residues. With V trimmed by 4 bases and J by 6 bases, 10 bases remained unmatched. The CDR3 reads CSVALAAHLDTQYF. CDR3 coding DNA: TGCAGCGTTGCGCTAGCGGCCCACCTGGATACGCAGTATTTT.

The chain has TRBV6-1 and TRBJ2-7; possibly TRBD1 for D (6 bases). Germline loops: CDR1 MNHNS, CDR2 SASEGT. Trimming pared 7 bases from V and 2 bases from J, leaving 12 bases between. The CDR3 spans 13 residues. Here the CDR3 reads CASIRDNTYEQYF. The CDR3 coding sequence is TGTGCCAGCATAAGGGACAACACCTACGAGCAGTACTTC.

The chain has TRBV9 and TRBJ1-5, with 12 bases that match TRBD1. This CDR3 is 14 amino acids long. The germline CDR1 and CDR2 sequences are SGDLS and YYNGEE. The junction had 7 bases not matched to a gene; V was cut back by 4 bases and J by 11 bases. CDR3 in DNA: TGTGCCAGCAGCCAGGGACAGGGGGCTGAGGCCCAGCATTTT. Its translation is CASSQGQGAEAQHF. Variable domain in full (rest from reference TRBV9 and TRBJ1-5): DSGVTQTPKHLITATGQRVTLRCSPRSGDLSVYWYQQSLDQGLQFLIQYYNGEERAKGNILERFSAQQFPDLHSELNLSSLELGDSALYFCASSQGQGAEAQHFGDGTRLSIL.

This clonotype has only a few counts. This chain links TRBV6-5 with TRBJ1-6; possibly TRBD1 for D (6 bases). This CDR3 has 16 amino acids. Germline V gene sequence: CDR1 MNHEY, CDR2 SVGAGI. V lost 2 bases and J lost 5, with 13 bases in between. CDR3 amino acids: CASSYRTQGDNSPLHF. The CDR3 nucleotides are TGTGCCAGCAGTTACAGAACACAGGGAGATAATTCACCCCTCCACTTT.

This clonotype was found many times. V is TRBV6-5 and J is TRBJ2-3; 8 positions agree with TRBD1. Germline CDR1 reads MNHEY; CDR2 reads SVGAGI. The CDR3 length is 14 residues. V dropped 5 bases and J dropped 1; count of bases not matched to a gene: 2. Written as DNA, the CDR3 is TGTGCCAGCAGTCTGGGACAGGGCACAGATACGCAGTATTTT. Encoded protein: CASSLGQGTDTQYF.

V and J are TRBV3-1 and TRBJ1-1; no reliable D call. The CDR3 extends over 15 amino acids. CDR1 and CDR2 from the germline V gene are LGHDT and YNNKEL (reference sequence). V was clipped by 0 bases and J by 4 bases, with 12 bases between them. CDR3 sequence: CASSQDLDTATEAFF. The CDR3 bases are TGTGCCAGCAGCCAAGATCTTGATACAGCCACTGAAGCTTTCTTT.

This clonotype was observed a handful of times. This chain joins TRBV9 and TRBJ1-1; 8 nucleotides agree with TRBD1. Germline CDR1 reads SGDLS; CDR2 reads YYNGEE. The CDR3 has 15 amino acids. V trimming: 3 bases; J trimming: 2 bases; junction bases outside the gene matches: 6. CDR3 in DNA: TGTGCCAGCAGCGCAAGGGACAGGAGAAACACTGAAGCTTTCTTT. The encoded protein is CASSARDRRNTEAFF. Full variable domain (rest looked up from reference TRBV9 and TRBJ1-1): DSGVTQTPKHLITATGQRVTLRCSPRSGDLSVYWYQQSLDQGLQFLIQYYNGEERAKGNILERFSAQQFPDLHSELNLSSLELGDSALYFCASSARDRRNTEAFFGQGTRLTVV.

Regarding this clonotype: This may stem from a read error, because a much larger clone lies one nucleotide away. J is TRBJ2-1 and V is TRBV7-2; the D gene is possibly TRBD2 (6 bases). From germline, CDR1 is SGHTA and CDR2 FQGNSA. The CDR3 sequence is 15 residues long. CDR3 coding DNA: TGTGCCAACAGCTTAGGGCGGGGATCTCCCAATGAGCAGTTCTTC. Encoded protein: CANSLGRGSPNEQFF.

The genes are TRBV4-1 and TRBJ1-1, with a weak D call TRBD1 (6 bases). The CDR3 has 14 residues. Germline loops: CDR1 MGHRA, CDR2 YSYEKL. With 4 bases removed from V and 1 base from J, the gap between germline ends came to 10 bases. CDR3 in amino acids: CASSRRGQNTEAFF. CDR3 sequence (DNA): TGCGCCAGCAGCCGTAGGGGACAGAACACTGAAGCTTTCTTT.

The gene calls are TRBV6-8 and TRBJ2-2, with a tentative D call TRBD1 (5 bases). The CDR3 is made up of 13 amino acids. From germline, CDR1 is MNHGY and CDR2 SAAAGT. The V gene lost 7 bases and the J gene lost 4 bases, with 10 bases spanning the gap. The CDR3 protein is CASNKGSTGELFF. DNA of the CDR3: TGTGCCAGCAACAAGGGGTCCACCGGGGAGCTGTTTTTT.

The gene calls are TRBV2 and TRBJ1-3; D ambiguous. Trimming removed 5 bases from V and 0 bases from J, with 11 bases in between. Per germline, CDR1 SNHLY and CDR2 FYNNEI. The CDR3 runs to 15 residues. CDR3 coding DNA: TGTGCCAGCAGTCCCGGATACAGCTCTGGAAACACCATATATTTT. It encodes CASSPGYSSGNTIYF.

This chain links TRBV20-1 with TRBJ2-7; TRBD2 matches 13 bases. J lost 2 bases, V lost 6 bases, and 16 bases had no gene match. The CDR3 totals 18 residues. CDR1 is DFQATT and CDR2 is SNEGSKA in the germline V gene (reference sequence). CDR3 sequence reads: CSALEGRLAGGVAYEQYF. The DNA for the CDR3 is TGCAGTGCCTTAGAGGGGAGACTAGCGGGGGGAGTCGCCTACGAGCAGTACTTC.

This clonotype was found many times. V usage is TRBV7-7 and J usage is TRBJ2-2; no clear D gene. Per germline, CDR1 SSHAT and CDR2 FNYEAQ (reference sequence). The CDR3 consists of 15 residues. The V end was cut by 1 base, the J end by 8 bases, with 14 bases between. CDR3 loop: CASSLDRTPGGELFF. The CDR3 DNA sequence: TGTGCCAGCAGCTTAGATAGGACCCCCGGGGGGGAGCTGTTTTTT.